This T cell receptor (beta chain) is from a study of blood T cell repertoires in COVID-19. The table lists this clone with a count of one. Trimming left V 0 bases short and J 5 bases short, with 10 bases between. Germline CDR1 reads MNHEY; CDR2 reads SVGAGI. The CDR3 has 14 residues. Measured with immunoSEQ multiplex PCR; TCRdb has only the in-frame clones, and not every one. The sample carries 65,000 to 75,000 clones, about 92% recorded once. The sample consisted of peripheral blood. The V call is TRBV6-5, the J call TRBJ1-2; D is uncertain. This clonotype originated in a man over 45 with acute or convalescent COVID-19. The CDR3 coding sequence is TGTGCCAGCAGTTACTCGATGGAGGTTTATGGCTACACCTTC. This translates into CASSYSMEVYGYTF.